Each of the 17 T cell receptor beta chains below was sequenced from the same sample in a study of shared clonotypes between healthy human individuals. Produced via immunoSEQ multiplex PCR; TCRdb's table is partial and in-frame only. Seen here are about 980,000 clones, 70% to 85% observed once, and the top ten hold around 1.5%. Input material: memory CD4+ T cells sorted from blood. Subset reported: CD45RA-negative fraction. Receptor source: a man aged 18 to 30 in good health.

This chain joins TRBV10-3 and TRBJ1-6, with a tentative D call TRBD1 (6 bases). V was clipped by 0 bases and J by 9 bases, with 9 bases between them. Germline CDR1 is ENHRY and CDR2 is SYGVKD. This CDR3 region has 14 residues. CDR3 region: CAISESGGGSPLHF. The CDR3 nucleotides are TGTGCCATCAGTGAGTCTGGGGGCGGTTCACCCCTCCACTTT.

This chain connects TRBV4-3 to TRBJ2-5; TRBD2 agrees at 8 bases. The CDR3 covers 15 residues. Losses at the gene ends were 3 bases for V and 4 bases for J; bases not matched to a gene: 7. The germline V gene encodes CDR1 LGHNA and CDR2 YSLEER. The CDR3 sequence: CASSQVSGGGETQYF. As DNA, the CDR3 is TGCGCCAGCAGCCAGGTCAGCGGGGGCGGAGAGACCCAGTACTTC.

The V and J genes are TRBV6-5 and TRBJ2-3; 7 nucleotides line up with TRBD2. Germline V gene sequence: CDR1 MNHEY, CDR2 SVGAGI. This CDR3 comprises 15 residues. The junction had 7 bases not matched to a gene; V was cut back by 6 bases and J by 1 base. DNA for the CDR3: TGTGCCAGCAGCCAAGGTCGGGGGGGCACAGATACGCAGTATTTT. Translation gives CASSQGRGGTDTQYF.

CDR3 sequence (DNA): TGTGCCAGCAGCTGGTCTCAGATGGGTGAGCAGTTCTTC. Translating it yields CASSWSQMGEQFF. This sequence joins TRBV6-1 and TRBJ2-1; D is unresolved. Germline V gene lookup returns CDR1 MNHNS and CDR2 SASEGT. The CDR3 covers 13 residues. V was clipped by 6 bases and J by 9 bases, with 15 bases between them.

This chain uses TRBV11-3 with TRBJ2-3; D may be TRBD1 (5 bases). CDR1 SGHNT and CDR2 YENEEA come from the germline V gene. V lost 1 base and J 1 base, leaving 9 bases between the germline ends. The CDR3 sequence is 15 residues long. The CDR3 bases are TGTGCCAGCAGCTTAGCGTGGGGCGGCACAGATACGCAGTATTTT. Translating it yields CASSLAWGGTDTQYF.

This rearrangement joins TRBV2 to TRBJ1-1; TRBD1 matches 7 bases. The CDR3 totals 14 residues. Germline values: CDR1 SNHLY, CDR2 FYNNEI. V shed 3 bases, J shed 4 bases, and the junction held 5 bases outside the gene matches. CDR3: CASSERGLGTEAFF. The CDR3 region has the DNA TGTGCCAGCAGTGAGAGGGGGCTCGGCACTGAAGCTTTCTTT.

The gene calls are TRBV6-5 and TRBJ1-1; no clear D. Trimming took off 9 bases at V and 5 bases at J, with 13 bases between the two ends. The V gene's germline CDR1 is MNHEY and CDR2 SVGAGI. This CDR3 is built from 12 residues. For the CDR3, the DNA is TGTGCCAGTCTAGGGATTATTACTGAAGCTTTCTTT. Translation gives CASLGIITEAFF.

The count of this clone is one. This chain links TRBV28 with TRBJ1-5; 8 nucleotides agree with TRBD1. Germline CDR1 is MDHEN and CDR2 is SYDVKM. Unmatched junction bases numbered 3, after V lost 4 bases and J lost 4 bases. This CDR3 comprises 14 residues. This CDR3 is CASSWTGQNQPQHF. Written as DNA, the CDR3 is TGTGCCAGCAGTTGGACAGGGCAAAATCAGCCCCAGCATTTT.

This chain connects TRBV2 to TRBJ2-7; D ambiguous. Trimming removed 0 bases from V and 6 bases from J, with 9 bases in between. Per the germline V gene, CDR1 is SNHLY and CDR2 is FYNNEI. The CDR3 has 13 residues. CDR3 protein: CASSEAVRSEQYF. CDR3 bases: TGTGCCAGCAGTGAAGCGGTAAGATCCGAGCAGTACTTC.

The V gene is TRBV19, the J gene TRBJ2-2, with D tentatively TRBD2 (5 bases). The germline V gene has CDR1 LNHDA and CDR2 SQIVND (reference sequence). Trimming shortened V by 0 bases and J by 6 bases, and 11 bases separated the two germline ends. This CDR3 is built from 15 residues. For the CDR3, the DNA is TGTGCCAGTAGTATAGATGGACGGAGGTCCGGGGAGCTGTTTTTT. Translation gives CASSIDGRRSGELFF.

This clone was seen only a few times. V usage is TRBV9 and J usage is TRBJ2-3, with 15 bases identical to TRBD2. The germline CDR1 and CDR2 sequences are SGDLS and YYNGEE. CDR3 length equals 16 residues. J gave up 3 bases and V 3 bases, and 2 bases lay outside the gene matches. The DNA of the CDR3 is TGTGCCAGCAGCGCCGGGACTAGCGGGGGGACAGATACGCAGTATTTT. Translation: CASSAGTSGGTDTQYF.

The V and J genes are TRBV5-1 and TRBJ2-3; 8 bases match TRBD1. V lost 4 bases to trimming and J lost 4 bases; unmatched junction nucleotides: 5. Germline-derived CDR1 and CDR2 are SGHRS and YFSETQ. This CDR3 region has 14 residues. CDR3 sequence: CASSRGQGPDTQYF. CDR3 DNA sequence: TGCGCCAGCAGCCGAGGACAGGGCCCAGATACGCAGTATTTT.

Only a few counts were recorded for this clone. The chain carries TRBV5-1 and TRBJ2-5; D is tentatively TRBD1 or TRBD2 (7 bases each). Deletions cut 2 bases from V and 2 bases from J, with 13 bases between. The germline V gene encodes CDR1 SGHRS and CDR2 YFSETQ. The CDR3 is 15 residues long. The CDR3 coding sequence is TGCGCCAGCAGCTTAAGCGGGACAGAGCAAGAGACCCAGTACTTC. As protein: CASSLSGTEQETQYF.

The chain's CDR3 is CASSLSTEVGTDTQYF. Here the CDR3 DNA reads TGTGCCAGCAGCTTATCGACAGAGGTGGGCACAGATACGCAGTATTTT. The V and J genes are TRBV7-9 and TRBJ2-3; maybe TRBD1 (5 bases). V gave up 2 bases and J gave up 1 base, with 13 bases separating them. CDR3 length: 16 residues. Germline CDR1 reads SEHNR; CDR2 reads FQNEAQ (reference sequence).

The chain has TRBV14 and TRBJ1-5; tentative D call: TRBD1 (6 bases). V was shortened by 0 bases and J by 2 bases, with 11 bases between the two germline ends. CDR1 SGHDN and CDR2 FVKESK come from the germline V gene. The CDR3 consists of 16 residues. CDR3 bases: TGTGCCAGCAGCCAAGAGGAGGGGGGCGGCAATCAGCCCCAGCATTTT. Translating it yields CASSQEEGGGNQPQHF. Complete variable domain (other parts from reference TRBV14 and TRBJ1-5): EAGVTQFPSHSVIEKGQTVTLRCDPISGHDNLYWYRRVMGKEIKFLLHFVKESKQDESGMPNNRFLAERTGGTYSTLKVQPAELEDSGVYFCASSQEEGGGNQPQHFGDGTRLSIL.

This clone turned up a few times. This chain uses TRBV5-4 with TRBJ1-2; 9 bases align to TRBD1. This CDR3 has 15 residues. V was pared by 0 bases and J by 4 bases, with 4 bases of the junction left unmatched. Germline lookup yields CDR1 SGHNT and CDR2 YYREEE (reference sequence). This CDR3 is CASSLEGTGSYGYTF. CDR3 nucleotide sequence: TGTGCCAGCAGCTTGGAAGGGACAGGGTCCTATGGCTACACCTTC. Variable domain in full (rest from reference TRBV5-4 and TRBJ1-2): ETGVTQSPTHLIKTRGQQVTLRCSSQSGHNTVSWYQQALGQGPQFIFQYYREEENGRGNFPPRFSGLQFPNYSSELNVNALELDDSALYLCASSLEGTGSYGYTFGSGTRLTVV.

The count of this clone is one. The rearrangement uses TRBV5-1 and TRBJ2-3, with 10 bases fitting TRBD1. V shed 5 bases, J shed 4 bases, and the junction held 4 bases outside the gene matches. This CDR3 has 14 residues. Per the germline V gene, CDR1 is SGHRS and CDR2 is YFSETQ. CDR3 protein: CASRTGGKSDTQYF. Here the CDR3 DNA reads TGCGCCAGCAGGACAGGGGGCAAGTCAGATACGCAGTATTTT.